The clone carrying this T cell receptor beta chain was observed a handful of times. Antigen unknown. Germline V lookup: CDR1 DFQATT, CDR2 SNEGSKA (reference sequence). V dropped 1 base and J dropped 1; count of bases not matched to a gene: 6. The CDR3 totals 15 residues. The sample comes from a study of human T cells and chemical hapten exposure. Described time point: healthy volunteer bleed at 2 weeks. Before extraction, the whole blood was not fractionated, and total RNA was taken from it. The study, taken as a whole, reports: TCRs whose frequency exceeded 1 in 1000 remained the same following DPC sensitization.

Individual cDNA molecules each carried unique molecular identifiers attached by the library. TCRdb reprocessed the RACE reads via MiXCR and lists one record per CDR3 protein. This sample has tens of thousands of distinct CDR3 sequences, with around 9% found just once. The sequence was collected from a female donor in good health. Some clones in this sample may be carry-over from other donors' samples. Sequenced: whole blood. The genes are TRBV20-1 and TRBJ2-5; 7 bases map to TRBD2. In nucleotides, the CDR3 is TGCAGTGCTAGAGGGCTAGCGGACTGCCAAGAGACCCAGTACTTC. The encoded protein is CSARGLADCQETQYF.